The next 4 T cell receptor delta chains were all read from a single sample in a study of gamma-delta chains in newborns, infants, children. TCRdb re-called clones from the reads using CATT. Seen here are thousands of delta-chain clones, roughly 46% observed once, and the top ten hold 10% to 11%. The material sequenced was blood, taken at baseline. The receptors shown here come from a child who received the measles vaccine.

This clone counts as medium-sized. The chain carries TRDV1 and TRDJ1, with TRDD3 matching over 8 bases. V lost 3 bases and J lost 4; bases outside the gene matches: 25. Germline loops: CDR1 TSWWSYY, CDR2 QGS. CDR3 length: 21 residues. The CDR3 DNA reads as TGTGCTCTTGGGGATAAGTCCTTCGCGCCATATTTCTACTGGGGGGACGATAAACTCATCTTT. Encoded protein: CALGDKSFAPYFYWGDDKLIF.

This clone was recorded only once. The chain carries TRAV29/DV5 and TRDJ1; 9 nucleotides agree with TRDD3. Germline CDR1 and CDR2: NSMFDY and ISSIKDK. V shed 2 bases, J shed 0 bases, and the junction held 44 bases outside the gene matches. The CDR3 is made up of 28 amino acids. The CDR3 DNA sequence: TGTGCAGCAAGTTCCTACCCAACCTACCGGGGGATACTTTTGGGATTTTTTTCACCTAATCTGTACACCGATAAACTCATCTTT. Translated, it gives CAASSYPTYRGILLGFFSPNLYTDKLIF.

Only a few counts were recorded for this clone. CDR3 sequence reads: CALGDGGIYTDKLIF. In DNA, the CDR3 is TGTGCTCTTGGGGACGGGGGAATCTACACCGATAAACTCATCTTT. J is TRDJ1 and V is TRDV1; tentatively, D is TRDD3 (6 bases). Per germline, CDR1 TSWWSYY and CDR2 QGS. This CDR3 region has 15 residues. V was clipped by 3 bases and J by 0 bases, with 11 bases between them.

This clone was counted only a few times. V usage is TRDV1 and J usage is TRDJ1; TRDD3 matches 13 bases. V dropped 4 bases and J dropped 7; count of bases not matched to a gene: 21. Germline V lookup: CDR1 TSWWSYY, CDR2 QGS. CDR3 length equals 20 residues. CDR3 amino acids: CALGAIPPSNWGIRASKLIF. CDR3 nucleotide sequence: TGTGCTCTTGGGGCCATCCCGCCTTCAAACTGGGGGATACGCGCTTCTAAACTCATCTTT.